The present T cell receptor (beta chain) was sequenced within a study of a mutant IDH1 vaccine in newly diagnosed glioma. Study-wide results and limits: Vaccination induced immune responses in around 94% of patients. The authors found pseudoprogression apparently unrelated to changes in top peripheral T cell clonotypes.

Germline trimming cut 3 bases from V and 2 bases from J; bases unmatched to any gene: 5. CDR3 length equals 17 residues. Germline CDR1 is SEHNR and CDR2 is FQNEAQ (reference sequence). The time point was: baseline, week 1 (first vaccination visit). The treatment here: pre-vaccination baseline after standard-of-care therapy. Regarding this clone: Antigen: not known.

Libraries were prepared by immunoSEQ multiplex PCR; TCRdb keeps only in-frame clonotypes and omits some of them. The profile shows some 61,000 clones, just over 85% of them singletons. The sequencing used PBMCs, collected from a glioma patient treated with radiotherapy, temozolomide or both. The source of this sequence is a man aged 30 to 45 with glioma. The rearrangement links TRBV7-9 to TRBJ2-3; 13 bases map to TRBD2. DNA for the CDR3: TGTGCCAGCAGCTTCGGACTAGCGGGGGATGTCACAGATACGCAGTATTTT. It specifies CASSFGLAGDVTDTQYF.